The T cell receptor (beta chain) described here comes from a study of control samples from healthy donors and cancer patients. The V end was cut by 5 bases, the J end by 0 bases, with 11 bases between. The CDR3 runs 15 residues. CDR1 is MNHEY, CDR2 SMNVEV, per germline (reference sequence). Clones were sequenced by immunoSEQ multiplex PCR, and TCRdb holds only the in-frame ones, with some missing. The table lists about 130,000 clones, approximately 94% of them singletons. The genes are TRBV27 and TRBJ2-1; D is uncertain. Sample: blood. This TCR came from a man aged 30 to 45 in good health. Written as DNA, the CDR3 is TGTGCCAGCAGTATAGACCGAAGCTCCTACAATGAGCAGTTCTTC. Its protein is CASSIDRSSYNEQFF.